This record concerns one TCR beta chain sequence. Its cognate antigen has yet to be identified. Base quality data are lacking; no much larger clone is found one base away. The collaborating institutions used their own protocols to collect whole blood in K2EDTA tubes. Collaborator samples were shipped for TCRbeta analysis as frozen whole blood, isolated PBMCs, or DNA extracted from either sample type. V loses 3 bases at its end and J loses 9 bases; junction bases beyond the gene matches: 7. The CDR3 runs 15 amino acids, cysteine and phenylalanine included. Only the CDR3 portion is preserved as DNA: 45 bases, with reading frame beginning at the first base. Sequences MDHEN (CDR1) and SYDVKM (CDR2) are obtained from the germline V gene. This entry comes from a study of blood T cell repertoires in COVID-19 (dated by TCRdb to 2018 to 2021). With respect to the entire study: The collaborator samples originated in the United States, Italy and Spain and spanned the acute and convalescent phases of COVID-19. The prospective study material was composed of cDNA or gDNA derived from T cells, B-cell-depleted T cells, or PBMCs. The dataset comprised deeply sampled blood TCRbeta repertoires from subjects exposed to, actively infected with, or recovered from COVID-19. The repertoires were released in a freely available public database intended as a resource for research on the immune response to SARS-CoV-2. Samples were obtained from the ongoing ImmuneRACE study (first 160 participants) and from over a thousand subjects provided by 6 global collaborators. The sample metadata nearly always contained a de-identified subject ID, COVID-19 status, age in years and sex. Where available, HLA class I and class II types were taken from metadata supplied by the sample provider and were not determined by assay-based typing.

The immunoSEQ Assay, a bias-controlled multiplex PCR, was used to amplify TCRbeta CDR3 regions from genomic DNA. The authors processed their data as follows. The number of nucleated cells in each sample was estimated from the amplification of reference gene primers within the assay. To quantify the absolute abundance of each unique TCRbeta CDR3 rearrangement, sequence reads were collapsed and filtered. For each sample, productive Simpson clonality was calculated as the square root of Simpson's diversity index over productive rearrangements. This immuneACCESS table, as held by TCRdb, lists in-frame sequences with V and J called but not all clones. Of the missing ones, under half trace to an unresolved V gene in checked studies; the others have no known cause. The V and J calls and clone size were taken over from that table, and D and trimming were inferred from the DNA. The sample records under 75,000 clones, more than 60% of which are singletons. Roughly 18% of the sample goes to the ten largest clones.

The study at large found these results: The amount of clinical and demographic metadata varied by source and participant and was provided uncurated.

The sequence came from a woman between 45 and 60 years old with active or convalescent COVID-19. The sequence joins TRBV28 to TRBJ1-6, and 8 bases in between align with TRBD1. Source material: peripheral blood. Read as DNA, the sequence is TGTGCCAGCAGTTTCCGGACAGGGTATGGTTCACCCCTCCACTTT. It translates to CASSFRTGYGSPLHF.